These 9 T cell receptor beta chains originate from one sample sequenced in a study of response to subunit inactivated influenza vaccine. TCRdb used MiXCR to reprocess the RT-PCR reads, holding one entry per CDR3 protein. The profile covers 490,000 or so distinct CDR3 sequences, with around 8% appearing a single time and 10% to 15% taken by the ten largest. The sequences come from PBMCs from blood, collected around 2 years after vaccination. The receptors stem from a man aged 45 to 75 who received an inactivated influenza vaccine.

This clonotype was counted between two and nine times. The rearrangement uses TRBV7-2 and TRBJ2-1; TRBD1 matches 7 bases. Germline V gene lookup returns CDR1 SGHTA and CDR2 FQGNSA. Unmatched junction bases numbered 12, after V lost 3 bases and J lost 10 bases. This CDR3 spans 15 amino acids. CDR3 region: CASSFWPKGAGEQFF. CDR3 nucleotide sequence: TGTGCCAGCAGCTTTTGGCCCAAGGGGGCCGGGGAGCAGTTCTTC.

V and J are TRBV3-1 and TRBJ2-7; D ambiguous. This CDR3 is built from 15 residues. The germline V gene has CDR1 LGHDT and CDR2 YNNKEL (reference sequence). V lost 3 bases and J lost 5, with 17 bases in between. Written as DNA, the CDR3 is TGTGCCAGCAGCCAGCAGGTCCCTTGTACCCACGAGCAGTACTTC. Amino acid sequence: CASSQQVPCTHEQYF.

The V and J genes are TRBV20-1 and TRBJ1-1, with D unclear. The CDR3 covers 14 residues. Germline values: CDR1 DFQATT, CDR2 SNEGSKA (reference sequence). The CDR3 loop is CRATKSGISIEAFF. CDR3 DNA sequence: TGCAGAGCGACCAAGAGCGGGATTTCCATCGAAGCTTTCTTT.

This clonotype was counted between two and nine times. The chain links TRBV7-2 to TRBJ1-5; D is uncertain. The CDR3 covers 14 residues. V lost 5 bases to trimming and J lost 8 bases, with 16 bases between them. Germline loops: CDR1 SGHTA, CDR2 FQGNSA. The CDR3 sequence is CASSPDAAFEPQHF. CDR3 sequence (DNA): TGTGCCAGCAGCCCAGATGCGGCTTTTGAGCCCCAGCATTTT.

The CDR3 nucleotides are TGTGCCACCAGCAGAGTGGGCAGCTTCGATGAGCAGTTCTTC. The encoded protein is CATSRVGSFDEQFF. The chain uses TRBV15 and TRBJ2-1; D gene ambiguous. The V end was cut by 1 base, the J end by 8 bases, with 12 bases between. Per the germline V gene, CDR1 is LNHNV and CDR2 is YYDKDF (reference sequence). The length of the CDR3 is 14 residues.

This chain uses TRBV20-1 with TRBJ2-1; 8 bases are shared with TRBD1. Germline V gene data show CDR1 as DFQATT and CDR2 as SNEGSKA (reference sequence). This CDR3 is 15 amino acids long. The junction had 6 bases not matched to a gene; V was cut back by 5 bases and J by 0 bases. DNA for the CDR3: TGCAGTGCTCCTGGACAGGGTAGCTCCTACAATGAGCAGTTCTTC. Residues: CSAPGQGSSYNEQFF.

This chain joins TRBV11-2 and TRBJ2-5; 8 positions match TRBD1. This CDR3 region has 15 residues. Unmatched junction bases numbered 5, after V lost 3 bases and J lost 2 bases. Germline V gene sequence: CDR1 SGHAT, CDR2 FQNNGV. The CDR3 region is CASSFGTGKQETQYF. CDR3 DNA sequence: TGTGCCAGCAGCTTTGGGACAGGAAAACAAGAGACCCAGTACTTC.

This clonotype was observed a few times. This chain uses TRBV3-1 with TRBJ2-1; the match to TRBD2 covers 14 bases. The CDR3 is 16 residues long. Germline lookup yields CDR1 LGHDT and CDR2 YNNKEL (reference sequence). The V segment lost 3 bases and the J segment 6 bases; nucleotides outside the gene matches: 4. The CDR3 sequence is CASSQRTSGRFNEQFF. The CDR3 coding sequence is TGTGCCAGCAGCCAGCGGACTAGCGGGAGGTTCAATGAGCAGTTCTTC.

The table lists this clonotype with many counts. CDR3 in DNA: TGCGCCAGCAGCCAAAAGACAGGGGGCGGCTACGAGCAGTACTTC. Protein product: CASSQKTGGGYEQYF. The rearrangement joins TRBV4-3 to TRBJ2-7; the match to TRBD1 covers 10 bases. The CDR3 spans 15 residues. Unmatched junction bases numbered 4, after V lost 2 bases and J lost 3 bases. Germline V CDR1 and CDR2: LGHNA, YSLEER.